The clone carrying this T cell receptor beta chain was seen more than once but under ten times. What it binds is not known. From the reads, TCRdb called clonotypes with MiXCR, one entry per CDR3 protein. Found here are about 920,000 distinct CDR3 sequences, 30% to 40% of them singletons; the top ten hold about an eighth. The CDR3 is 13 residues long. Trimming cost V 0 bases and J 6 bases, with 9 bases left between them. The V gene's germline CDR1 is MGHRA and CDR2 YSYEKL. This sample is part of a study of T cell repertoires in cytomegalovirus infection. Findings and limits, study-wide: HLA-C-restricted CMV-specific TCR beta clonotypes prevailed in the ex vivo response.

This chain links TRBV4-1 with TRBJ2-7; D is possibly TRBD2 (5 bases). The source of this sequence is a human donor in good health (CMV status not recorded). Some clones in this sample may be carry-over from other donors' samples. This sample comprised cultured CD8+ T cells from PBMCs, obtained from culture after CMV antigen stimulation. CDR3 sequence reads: CASSQEGRGEQYF. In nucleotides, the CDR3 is TGCGCCAGCAGCCAAGAAGGACGGGGCGAGCAGTACTTC.